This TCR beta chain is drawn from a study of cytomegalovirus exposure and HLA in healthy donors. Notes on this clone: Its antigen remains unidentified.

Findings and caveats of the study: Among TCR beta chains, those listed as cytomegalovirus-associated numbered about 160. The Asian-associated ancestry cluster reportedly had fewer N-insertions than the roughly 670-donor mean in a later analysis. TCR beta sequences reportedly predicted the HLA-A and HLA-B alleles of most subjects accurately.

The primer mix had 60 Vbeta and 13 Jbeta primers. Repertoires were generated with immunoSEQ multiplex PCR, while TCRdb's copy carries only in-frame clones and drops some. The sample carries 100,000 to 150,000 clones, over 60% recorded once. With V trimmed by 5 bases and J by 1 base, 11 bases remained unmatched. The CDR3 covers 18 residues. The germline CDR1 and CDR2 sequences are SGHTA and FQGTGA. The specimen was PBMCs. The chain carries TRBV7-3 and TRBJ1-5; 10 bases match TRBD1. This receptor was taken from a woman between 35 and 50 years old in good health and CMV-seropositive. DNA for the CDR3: TGTGCCAGCAGCCCCGAAGGAGGGGGACAGGGGAGCAATCAGCCCCAGCATTTT. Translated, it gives CASSPEGGGQGSNQPQHF. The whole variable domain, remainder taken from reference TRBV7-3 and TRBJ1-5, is GAGVSQTPSNKVTEKGKYVELRCDPISGHTALYWYRQSLGQGPEFLIYFQGTGAADDSGLPNDRFFAVRPEGSVSTLKIQRTERGDSAVYLCASSPEGGGQGSNQPQHFGDGTRLSIL.